One sample yielded the 28 T cell receptor beta chains listed below, sequenced in a study of shared clonotypes between healthy human individuals. Sequenced by immunoSEQ multiplex PCR; TCRdb stores in-frame clones only, minus some. The data contain about 380,000 clones, 95% to 97% of them singletons. Sample: memory CD8+ T cells sorted from blood. Subset denoted: CD45RO+ cells pooled with CCR7-negative TemRA cells. The receptors originated from a young man in good health.

V gene TRBV5-6 combines with J gene TRBJ1-2, with D unresolved. The V end was cut by 0 bases, the J end by 1 base, with 16 bases between. This CDR3 is built from 17 residues. From germline, CDR1 is SGHDT and CDR2 YYEEEE. CDR3 amino acids: CASSLGTVEWGNYGYTF. CDR3 DNA: TGTGCCAGCAGCTTGGGCACAGTTGAATGGGGTAACTATGGCTACACCTTC. The whole variable domain, remainder taken from reference TRBV5-6 and TRBJ1-2, is DAGVTQSPTHLIKTRGQQVTLRCSPKSGHDTVSWYQQALGQGPQFIFQYYEEEERQRGNFPDRFSGHQFPNYSSELNVNALLLGDSALYLCASSLGTVEWGNYGYTFGSGTRLTVV.

The genes are TRBV5-4 and TRBJ1-5, with 8 bases that match TRBD1. The V segment lost 0 bases and the J segment 7 bases; nucleotides outside the gene matches: 0. CDR1 and CDR2 from the germline V gene are SGHNT and YYREEE (reference sequence). This CDR3 has 13 amino acids. The DNA for the CDR3 is TGTGCCAGCAGCTTGGGACAGGGGCAGCCCCAGCATTTT. Translated, it gives CASSLGQGQPQHF.

The chain couples TRBV19 to TRBJ1-2; 8 nucleotides agree with TRBD1. Germline-derived CDR1 and CDR2 are LNHDA and SQIVND (reference sequence). J was trimmed by 7 bases and V by 4 bases; bases with no gene match: 8. The CDR3 spans 14 residues. The CDR3 bases are TGTGCCAGTAGTACCCGGACAGGGAATGTTGGCTACACCTTC. It specifies CASSTRTGNVGYTF. The full variable domain, completed using reference TRBV19 and TRBJ1-2, is DGGITQSPKYLFRKEGQNVTLSCEQNLNHDAMYWYRQDPGQGLRLIYYSQIVNDFQKGDIAEGYSVSREKKESFPLTVTSAQKNPTAFYLCASSTRTGNVGYTFGSGTRLTVV.

The V call is TRBV5-1, the J call TRBJ2-3, with TRBD2 matching 10 bases. Trimming took 4 bases from V and 3 from J; bases not matched to a gene: 5. The CDR3 contains 15 residues. Germline V lookup: CDR1 SGHRS, CDR2 YFSETQ. DNA for the CDR3: TGCGCCAGCAGCGCTAGCGGGAGAAGGACAGATACGCAGTATTTT. It encodes CASSASGRRTDTQYF.

The chain links TRBV10-2 to TRBJ2-7; the match to TRBD1 covers 7 bases. V lost 4 bases and J lost 2; bases outside the gene matches: 2. This CDR3 comprises 13 residues. The germline CDR1 and CDR2 sequences are WSHSY and SAAADI. This CDR3 is CASSGQGAYEQYF. The DNA for the CDR3 is TGCGCCAGCAGTGGCCAGGGGGCCTACGAGCAGTACTTC.

The chain employs TRBV5-1 and TRBJ1-1; D gene ambiguous. The V and J ends lost 4 bases and 1 base respectively, with 11 bases between them. The CDR3 is made up of 14 amino acids. Germline V CDR1 and CDR2: SGHRS, YFSETQ. The CDR3 DNA reads TGCGCCAGCAGCACCGGGGAGGCGAACACTGAAGCTTTCTTT. Its translation: CASSTGEANTEAFF.

CDR3 amino acids: CASSYVPSGSGGQFF. The CDR3 DNA follows: TGTGCCAGCAGTTACGTCCCTAGCGGATCCGGGGGGCAGTTCTTC. V and J are TRBV6-5 and TRBJ2-1, with TRBD2 identical over 7 bases. V lost 2 bases to trimming and J lost 12 bases; unmatched junction nucleotides: 13. CDR1 is MNHEY, CDR2 SVGAGI, per germline. This CDR3 is 15 amino acids long.

This clone has only a few counts. This chain joins TRBV30 and TRBJ1-3; D gene ambiguous. V was trimmed by 2 bases and J by 0 bases, leaving 5 bases between them. CDR3 size: 13 residues. Germline lookup yields CDR1 GTSNPN and CDR2 SVGIG (reference sequence). CDR3 bases: TGTGCCTGGAGTATTATCTCTGGAAACACCATATATTTT. Translated: CAWSIISGNTIYF.

V gene TRBV5-5 combines with J gene TRBJ1-4, with D possibly being TRBD1 (5 bases). Between the trimmed V and J ends, which lost 4 bases and 3 bases, there was a span of 16 bases. Germline lookup yields CDR1 SGHKS and CDR2 YYEKEE (reference sequence). CDR3 length: 16 residues. The DNA of the CDR3 is TGTGCCAGCAGCGCGGGGGATCGGGCTTCTAATGAAAAACTGTTTTTT. It specifies CASSAGDRASNEKLFF.

In regard to this clone: Other nucleotide sequences in the sample specify the same CDR3. The chain employs TRBV5-1 and TRBJ2-7; D gene ambiguous. This CDR3 is built from 13 residues. Germline values: CDR1 SGHRS, CDR2 YFSETQ. The V end was cut by 0 bases, the J end by 0 bases, with 4 bases between. The CDR3 coding sequence is TGCGCCAGCAGCTTGGGATTCTCCTACGAGCAGTACTTC. This sequence encodes CASSLGFSYEQYF.

This chain uses TRBV5-5 with TRBJ1-5, with a tentative D call TRBD1 (5 bases). V lost 0 bases and J lost 2, with 12 bases in between. The V gene's germline CDR1 is SGHKS and CDR2 YYEKEE (reference sequence). The CDR3 is 16 amino acids. Written as DNA, the CDR3 is TGTGCCAGCAGCTTGGCGGGGGGGGTAGGCAATCAGCCCCAGCATTTT. It codes for CASSLAGGVGNQPQHF.

The chain is built from TRBV6-5 and TRBJ2-1; D is unclear. The CDR3 length is 13 residues. Trimming removed 6 bases from V and 7 bases from J, with 13 bases in between. From germline, CDR1 is MNHEY and CDR2 SVGAGI. The CDR3 spells CASRASSLNEQFF. The DNA for the CDR3 is TGTGCCAGCAGGGCCTCCTCCTTGAATGAGCAGTTCTTC.

The CDR3 is CASSAHREGGYYGYTF. The CDR3 DNA is TGTGCCAGCAGCGCCCATCGTGAGGGAGGCTACTATGGCTACACCTTC. The gene calls are TRBV9 and TRBJ1-2; D unresolved. V lost 3 bases and J lost 3, with 18 bases in between. The CDR3 loop spans 16 amino acids. Germline V gene sequence: CDR1 SGDLS, CDR2 YYNGEE.

The rearrangement joins TRBV14 to TRBJ2-7; no firm D call. Trimming took 3 bases from V and 4 from J, leaving 13 bases between them. Germline V lookup: CDR1 SGHDN, CDR2 FVKESK. The CDR3 has 14 residues. CDR3: CASSHFPRDYEQYF. CDR3 DNA sequence: TGTGCCAGCAGCCATTTCCCAAGAGATTACGAGCAGTACTTC.

This rearrangement joins TRBV29-1 to TRBJ2-1, with D tentatively TRBD2 (5 bases). CDR1 and CDR2 from the germline V gene are SQVTM and ANQGSEA. V lost 4 bases and J lost 3, with 10 bases in between. This CDR3 contains 13 residues. The CDR3 nucleotides are TGCAGCGTTGCGGCCGGAGGCTACAATGAGCAGTTCTTC. This codes for CSVAAGGYNEQFF.

The chain has TRBV27 and TRBJ2-1; D is unresolved. Trimming shortened V by 0 bases and J by 4 bases, and 16 bases separated the two germline ends. CDR3 length: 17 amino acids. Germline CDR1 reads MNHEY; CDR2 reads SMNVEV (reference sequence). The CDR3 reads CASSLSVAGEWYNEQFF. Here the CDR3 DNA reads TGTGCCAGCAGTTTATCGGTAGCAGGAGAGTGGTACAATGAGCAGTTCTTC.

The chain has TRBV1 and TRBJ2-3; the table assigns TRBD2, which was not confirmed against the DNA. TRBV1 is tagged as a pseudogene. CDR3 length: 17 residues. The CDR3 sequence: CTSSQDTLADAINTQYF. The CDR3 DNA sequence: TGCACCAGCAGCCAAGACACACTAGCGGACGCCATCAATACGCAGTATTTT.

V gene TRBV19 combines with J gene TRBJ2-7; 9 bases map to TRBD1. V shed 1 base, J shed 2 bases, and the junction held 3 bases outside the gene matches. The CDR3 runs to 15 residues. The germline gives CDR1 LNHDA, CDR2 SQIVND (reference sequence). The CDR3 coding sequence is TGTGCCAGTAGTATAGGCGGGACAGGGACCTACGAGCAGTACTTC. Its protein product is CASSIGGTGTYEQYF.

This clone was seen once. The chain combines TRBV4-2 with TRBJ2-7; D gene uncertain. This CDR3 is built from 15 residues. Germline lookup yields CDR1 LGHNA and CDR2 YNFKEQ. V was pared by 1 base and J by 0 bases, with 10 bases between. The CDR3 bases are TGTGCCAGCAGCCAAGTAGTGACGAGCTCCTACGAGCAGTACTTC. It codes for CASSQVVTSSYEQYF.

J is TRBJ2-5 and V is TRBV10-3; 8 bases are a match to TRBD1. The CDR3 length is 14 residues. Per the germline V gene, CDR1 is ENHRY and CDR2 is SYGVKD. With V trimmed by 7 bases and J by 4 bases, 8 bases remained unmatched. The CDR3 sequence: CAITDGQGGETQYF. For the CDR3, the DNA is TGTGCCATCACCGACGGACAGGGTGGAGAGACCCAGTACTTC.

The chain carries TRBV28 and TRBJ1-3; weak D call: TRBD1 (5 bases). With 5 bases removed from V and 0 bases from J, the gap between germline ends came to 11 bases. CDR3 length equals 15 residues. Per the germline V gene, CDR1 is MDHEN and CDR2 is SYDVKM. The DNA of the CDR3 is TGTGCCAGCAGTCCCCGACAGTACTCTGGAAACACCATATATTTT. Protein sequence: CASSPRQYSGNTIYF.

The chain links TRBV14 to TRBJ1-3; TRBD1 aligns across 8 bases. CDR1 and CDR2 from the germline V gene are SGHDN and FVKESK. The CDR3 has 18 amino acids. Trimming removed 3 bases from V and 0 bases from J; junction bases left unmatched: 10. CDR3 residues: CASSHSRQGWNSGNTIYF. For the CDR3, the DNA is TGTGCCAGCAGCCACAGTCGACAGGGGTGGAACTCTGGAAACACCATATATTTT.

This chain links TRBV11-1 with TRBJ2-1; D unclear. Germline V gene data show CDR1 as SGHAT and CDR2 as FQDESV (reference sequence). Trimming left V 1 base short and J 8 bases short, with 27 bases between. The CDR3 spans 19 residues. The CDR3 DNA reads as TGTGCCAGCAGCTTAGTCGTAGGATTTGAAGTACGACTTATTGATGAGCAGTTCTTC. Translated, it gives CASSLVVGFEVRLIDEQFF. Full variable domain (outside the CDR3, taken from reference TRBV11-1 and TRBJ2-1): EAEVAQSPRYKITEKSQAVAFWCDPISGHATLYWYRQILGQGPELLVQFQDESVVDDSQLPKDRFSAERLKGVDSTLKIQPAELGDSAMYLCASSLVVGFEVRLIDEQFFGPGTRLTVL.

The chain couples TRBV27 to TRBJ1-2; 10 nucleotides match TRBD1. V gave up 4 bases and J gave up 4 bases; unmatched junction bases: 0. CDR1 MNHEY and CDR2 SMNVEV come from the germline V gene (reference sequence). The CDR3 extends over 13 amino acids. The CDR3 sequence: CASSWTGGYGYTF. As DNA, the CDR3 is TGTGCCAGCAGTTGGACAGGGGGCTATGGCTACACCTTC.

This clone was seen a single time. V is TRBV9 and J is TRBJ2-3, with no clear D. Germline lookup yields CDR1 SGDLS and CDR2 YYNGEE. The CDR3 consists of 14 residues. V lost 2 bases and J 6 bases, leaving 13 bases between the germline ends. The CDR3 sequence: CASSVKSLRDTQYF. As DNA, the CDR3 is TGTGCCAGCAGCGTTAAATCCCTGAGGGATACGCAGTATTTT.

V and J are TRBV7-2 and TRBJ1-1; 8 nucleotides line up with TRBD1. Germline V gene sequence: CDR1 SGHTA, CDR2 FQGNSA. This CDR3 is built from 14 residues. The V gene end was trimmed by 1 base and the J gene end by 4 bases; junction bases not matched to a gene: 2. CDR3 in DNA: TGTGCCAGCAGCTTAGTCCAGGGGGCCACTGAAGCTTTCTTT. This gives the protein CASSLVQGATEAFF.

The chain links TRBV5-6 to TRBJ2-7, with 9 positions matching TRBD1. CDR3 length equals 14 residues. The V gene's germline CDR1 is SGHDT and CDR2 YYEEEE. The ends lost 0 bases at V and 4 bases at J; junction bases unmatched: 2. Here the CDR3 DNA reads TGTGCCAGCAGCTTGGGGACAGGGGCGTACGAGCAGTACTTC. Amino acid sequence: CASSLGTGAYEQYF.

The chain carries TRBV28 and TRBJ2-3; no clear D. Germline V gives CDR1 MDHEN, CDR2 SYDVKM. This CDR3 spans 14 amino acids. V lost 5 bases and J 1 base, leaving 10 bases between the germline ends. The CDR3 DNA is TGTGCCAGCAGTCCCTCGGTGGGCACAGATACGCAGTATTTT. This gives the protein CASSPSVGTDTQYF.